The sequence of this T cell receptor (beta chain) was determined in a study of CDR3 diversity in severe acne. The V and J ends lost 5 bases and 0 bases respectively, with 14 bases between them. CDR1 is LNHDA, CDR2 SQIVND, per germline (reference sequence). This CDR3 has 17 residues. TCRdb reprocessed the PCR reads with MiXCR, giving one entry per CDR3 protein. The data show about 84,000 distinct CDR3 sequences, 51% seen once. This TCR was sampled from a male donor in good health, without acne. The chain has TRBV19 and TRBJ2-6; possibly TRBD1 for D (5 bases). Sequenced input: blood. CDR3: CASSLSTVSSGANVLTF. CDR3 coding DNA: TGTGCCAGTAGTCTCTCGACAGTGAGCTCTGGGGCCAACGTCCTGACTTTC. The entire variable domain, with the rest obtained from reference TRBV19 and TRBJ2-6, is as follows: DGGITQSPKYLFRKEGQNVTLSCEQNLNHDAMYWYRQDPGQGLRLIYYSQIVNDFQKGDIAEGYSVSREKKESFPLTVTSAQKNPTAFYLCASSLSTVSSGANVLTFGAGSRLTVL.